These T cell receptor beta chains were read from a single sample in a study of T-cell reconstitution after alpha-beta-depleted transplantation in children. TCRdb reprocessed the PCR reads with MiXCR, giving one entry per CDR3 protein. The data contain approximately 240,000 distinct CDR3 sequences, 8% to 9.5% of them singletons. The sequencing used PBMCs from the stem cell graft donor, collected from the stem cell graft. The receptor set was obtained from a human donor who donated a stem cell graft to a child with acute lymphoblastic leukemia. CDR3s include the opening cysteine and the closing phenylalanine or tryptophan. The order of the fields is V gene, J gene, clone size, D gene, CDR3 protein, CDR3 DNA. The D gene is left open where the match is weak. Not every row has a clone size; where given, it reads once, few, many or a size class.

>TRBV6-2/TRBV6-3|TRBJ1-2|many|TRBD1
CASRQGRSGYTF
TGTGCCAGCCGACAGGGACGATCTGGCTACACCTTC
>TRBV5-1|TRBJ1-1|many|TRBD1
CASSLEGTGRGTEAFF
TGCGCCAGCAGCTTGGAGGGGACAGGGAGGGGGACTGAAGCTTTCTTT
>TRBV11-2|TRBJ1-5|NA|NA
CASSLDSGSNQPQHF
TGTGCCAGCAGCTTAGATTCGGGGAGCAATCAGCCCCAGCATTTT
>TRBV11-2|TRBJ1-4|NA|TRBD1
CASSPRFRDRAGEIYEKLFF
TGTGCCAGCAGCCCGAGATTTAGGGACAGGGCCGGGGAGATTTATGAAAAACTGTTTTTT
>TRBV20-1|TRBJ2-7|few|TRBD1
CSARLRDRGPYEQYF
TGCAGTGCTCGCCTCCGGGACAGGGGGCCCTACGAGCAGTACTTC
>TRBV7-2|TRBJ2-7|few|TRBD2
CASSTSGGARSYEQYF
TGTGCCAGCAGCACTAGCGGGGGGGCCCGCTCCTACGAGCAGTACTTC
>TRBV7-9|TRBJ1-1|NA|NA
CASSSTQTGIGDTEAFF
TGTGCCAGCAGCTCAACTCAAACAGGGATAGGGGACACTGAAGCTTTCTTT
>TRBV12-3/TRBV12-4|TRBJ1-2|NA|NA
CASSPPRGSNYGYTF
TGTGCCAGCAGTCCTCCCAGGGGATCCAACTATGGCTACACCTTC
>TRBV7-2|TRBJ2-7|NA|TRBD2
CASRNLAGTSYEQYF
TGTGCCAGCAGAAACCTAGCGGGGACCTCCTACGAGCAGTACTTC
>TRBV10-1|TRBJ2-3|NA|NA
CASSHDGPTDTQYF
TGCGCCAGCTCGCACGACGGACCCACAGATACGCAGTATTTT
>TRBV5-4|TRBJ1-2|NA|TRBD1
CASSLRQGAGYGYTF
TGTGCCAGCAGCTTGAGACAGGGGGCTGGATATGGCTACACCTTC
>TRBV29-1|TRBJ1-1|NA|TRBD1
CSVVDRQIRAEAFF
TGCAGCGTTGTGGACAGGCAGATAAGGGCTGAAGCTTTCTTT
>TRBV5-1|TRBJ1-6|few|NA
CASSFRDSYNSPLHF
TGCGCCAGCAGCTTTAGGGACTCCTATAATTCACCCCTCCACTTT
>TRBV10-3|TRBJ2-2|few|NA
CAISSNTGELFF
TGTGCCATCAGTTCAAACACCGGGGAGCTGTTTTTT
>TRBV5-1|TRBJ1-1|many|TRBD1
CASSWDREVGTEAFF
TGCGCCAGCAGCTGGGACAGGGAGGTAGGCACTGAAGCTTTCTTT
>TRBV7-9|TRBJ1-1|NA|TRBD1
CASSPYGQGVSEAFF
TGTGCCAGCAGCCCCTATGGACAGGGTGTAAGTGAAGCTTTCTTT
>TRBV15|TRBJ1-2|many|TRBD1
CATSGRDRRYGYTF
TGTGCCACCAGCGGTCGGGACAGGCGATATGGCTACACCTTC
>TRBV11-1|TRBJ1-2|few|NA
CASSLAERNYGYTF
TGTGCCAGCAGCTTAGCGGAGAGGAACTATGGCTACACCTTC
>TRBV20-1|TRBJ2-7|few|NA
CSASVGGLYEQYF
TGCAGTGCTAGCGTCGGGGGGCTCTACGAGCAGTACTTC
>TRBV6-2/TRBV6-3|TRBJ2-2|many|NA
CASRSPTGTGELFF
TGTGCCAGCAGGAGTCCAACAGGGACCGGGGAGCTGTTTTTT